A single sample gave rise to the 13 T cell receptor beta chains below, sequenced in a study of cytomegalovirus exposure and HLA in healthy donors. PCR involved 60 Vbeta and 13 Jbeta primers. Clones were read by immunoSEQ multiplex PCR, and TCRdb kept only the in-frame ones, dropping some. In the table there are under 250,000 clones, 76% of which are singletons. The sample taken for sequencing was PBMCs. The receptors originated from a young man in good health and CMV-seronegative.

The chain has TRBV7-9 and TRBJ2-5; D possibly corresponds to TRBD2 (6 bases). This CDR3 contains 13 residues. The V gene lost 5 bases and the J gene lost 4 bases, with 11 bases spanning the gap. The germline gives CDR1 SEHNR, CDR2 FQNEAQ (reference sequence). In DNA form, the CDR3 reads TGTGCCAGCAGCCGACTAGTCCGAGAGACCCAGTACTTC. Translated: CASSRLVRETQYF.

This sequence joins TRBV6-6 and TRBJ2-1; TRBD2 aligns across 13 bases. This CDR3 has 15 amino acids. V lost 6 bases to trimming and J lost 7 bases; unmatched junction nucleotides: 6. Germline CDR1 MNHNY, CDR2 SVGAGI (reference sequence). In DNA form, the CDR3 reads TGTGCCAGCAGCCGGGGACTAGCGGGGAGGAATGAGCAGTTCTTC. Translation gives CASSRGLAGRNEQFF.

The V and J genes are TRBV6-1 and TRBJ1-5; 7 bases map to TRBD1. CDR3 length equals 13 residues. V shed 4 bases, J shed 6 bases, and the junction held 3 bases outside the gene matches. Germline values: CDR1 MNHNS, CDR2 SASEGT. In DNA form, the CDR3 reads TGTGCCAGCAGTGCCCGGGACAGTCAGCCCCAGCATTTT. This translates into CASSARDSQPQHF.

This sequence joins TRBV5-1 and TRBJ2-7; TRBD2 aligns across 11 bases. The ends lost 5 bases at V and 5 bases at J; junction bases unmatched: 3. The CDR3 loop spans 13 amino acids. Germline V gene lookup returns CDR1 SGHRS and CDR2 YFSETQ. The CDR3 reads CASRLAGVHEQYF. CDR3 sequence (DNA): TGCGCCAGCAGACTAGCGGGAGTTCACGAGCAGTACTTC.

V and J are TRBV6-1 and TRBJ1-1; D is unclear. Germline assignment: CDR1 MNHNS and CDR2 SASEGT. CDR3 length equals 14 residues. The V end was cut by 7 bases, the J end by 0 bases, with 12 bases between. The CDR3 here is CASIRAFMNTEAFF. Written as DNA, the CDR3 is TGTGCCAGCATTAGAGCGTTCATGAACACTGAAGCTTTCTTT.

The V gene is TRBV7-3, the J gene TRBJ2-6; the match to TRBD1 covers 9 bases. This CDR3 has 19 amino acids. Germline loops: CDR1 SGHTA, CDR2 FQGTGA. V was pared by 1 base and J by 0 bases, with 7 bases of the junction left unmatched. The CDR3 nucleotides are TGTGCCAGCAGCTTAATAGGGACAGGGTTTTTCTCTGGGGCCAACGTCCTGACTTTC. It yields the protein CASSLIGTGFFSGANVLTF.

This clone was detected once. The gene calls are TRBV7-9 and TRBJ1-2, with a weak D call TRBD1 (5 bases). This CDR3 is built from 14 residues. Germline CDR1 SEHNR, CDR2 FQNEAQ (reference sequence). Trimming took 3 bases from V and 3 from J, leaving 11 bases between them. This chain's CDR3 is CASSLGLGHYGYTF. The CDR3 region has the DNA TGTGCCAGCAGCTTGGGGCTTGGTCACTATGGCTACACCTTC.

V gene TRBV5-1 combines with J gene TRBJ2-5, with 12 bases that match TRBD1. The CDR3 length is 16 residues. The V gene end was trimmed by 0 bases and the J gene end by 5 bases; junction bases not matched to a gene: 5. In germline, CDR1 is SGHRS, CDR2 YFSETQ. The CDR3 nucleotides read TGCGCCAGCAGCTTGGTCGGGACAGGGGGCGTGGAGACCCAGTACTTC. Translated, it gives CASSLVGTGGVETQYF.

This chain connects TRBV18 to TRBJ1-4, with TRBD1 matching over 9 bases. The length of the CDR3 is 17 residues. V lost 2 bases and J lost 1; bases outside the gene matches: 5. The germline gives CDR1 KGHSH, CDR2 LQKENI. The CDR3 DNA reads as TGTGCCAGCTCACCAGTCCCGGGACAGGGAACTAATGAAAAACTGTTTTTT. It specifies CASSPVPGQGTNEKLFF.

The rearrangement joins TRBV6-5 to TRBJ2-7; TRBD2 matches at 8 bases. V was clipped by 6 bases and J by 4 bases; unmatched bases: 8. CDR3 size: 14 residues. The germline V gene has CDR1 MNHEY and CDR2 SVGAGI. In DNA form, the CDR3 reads TGTGCCAGCAGACAAGCGGGAGCGGTTTACGAGCAGTACTTC. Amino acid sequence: CASRQAGAVYEQYF.

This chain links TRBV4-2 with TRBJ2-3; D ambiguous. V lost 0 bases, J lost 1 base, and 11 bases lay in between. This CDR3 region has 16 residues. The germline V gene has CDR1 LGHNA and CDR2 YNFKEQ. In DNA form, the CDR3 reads TGTGCCAGCAGCCAAGAATCGCGGAAAGGCACAGATACGCAGTATTTT. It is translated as CASSQESRKGTDTQYF.

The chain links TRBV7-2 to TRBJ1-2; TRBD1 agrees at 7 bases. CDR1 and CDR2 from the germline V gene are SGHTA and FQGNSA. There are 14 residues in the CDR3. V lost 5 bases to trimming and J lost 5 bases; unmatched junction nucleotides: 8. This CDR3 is CASSPSGTDYGYTF. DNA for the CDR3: TGTGCCAGCAGCCCATCCGGGACAGATTATGGCTACACCTTC.

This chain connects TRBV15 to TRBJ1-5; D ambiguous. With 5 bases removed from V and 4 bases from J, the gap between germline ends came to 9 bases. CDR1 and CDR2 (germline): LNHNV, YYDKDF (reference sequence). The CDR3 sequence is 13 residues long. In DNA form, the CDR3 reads TGTGCCACCAGCGAAGAGGAAAATCAGCCCCAGCATTTT. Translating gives CATSEEENQPQHF.